This is a list of T cell receptor beta chains from one sample in a study of blood T cell repertoires in COVID-19. TCRdb keeps only in-frame clones here, not all; method: immunoSEQ multiplex PCR. The table has 99,000 or so clones, about four fifths seen once. The sequenced sample was peripheral blood. Receptor source: a man aged 60 to 69 with acute or convalescent COVID-19. CDR3s include the opening cysteine and the closing phenylalanine or tryptophan. The D gene is left open where the match is weak. Only part of the rows carry a size: once, few, many, or a class if the clone is expanded.

d_call,clone_size,v_call,j_call,cdr3_aa,cdr3_nt
TRBD1,NA,TRBV11-2,TRBJ2-7,CASSLIGDRSEQYF,TGTGCCAGCAGCTTAATCGGGGACAGAAGCGAGCAGTACTTC
NA,NA,TRBV11-3,TRBJ2-5,CASSLDVPQETQYF,TGTGCCAGCAGCTTAGATGTCCCTCAAGAGACCCAGTACTTC
TRBD2,NA,TRBV18,TRBJ2-1,CASSSVGTSGSWSYNEQFF,TGTGCCAGCTCAAGTGTTGGGACTAGCGGGAGTTGGTCCTACAATGAGCAGTTCTTC
NA,NA,TRBV19,TRBJ2-2,CASSIPGSTGELFF,TGTGCCAGTAGTATTCCCGGGAGCACCGGGGAGCTGTTTTTT
NA,NA,TRBV5-5,TRBJ1-3,CASSLGPAGPLSGNTIYF,TGTGCCAGCAGCTTGGGCCCCGCGGGCCCTCTCTCTGGAAACACCATATATTTT
TRBD1,NA,TRBV28,TRBJ1-2,CASSSLGQGAVGYTF,TGTGCCAGCAGTTCACTAGGACAGGGGGCGGTTGGCTACACCTTC
NA,NA,TRBV5-1,TRBJ2-1,CASSLAGPDNEQFF,TGCGCCAGCAGCTTGGCTGGGCCCGACAATGAGCAGTTCTTC
TRBD2,NA,TRBV6-5,TRBJ2-7,CASRGKIAGGLEQYF,TGTGCCAGCAGGGGTAAGATAGCGGGAGGCCTCGAGCAGTACTTC
NA,NA,TRBV6-5,TRBJ1-4,CASRTGQNEKLFF,TGTGCCAGCAGGACCGGACAGAATGAAAAACTGTTTTTT
NA,NA,TRBV30,TRBJ1-1,CAWSRTEAFF,TGTGCCTGGAGTCGGACTGAAGCTTTCTTT
NA,NA,TRBV6-5,TRBJ2-5,CASSYAGQETQYF,TGTGCCAGCAGTTACGCGGGGCAAGAGACCCAGTACTTC
TRBD2,NA,TRBV5-1,TRBJ2-1,CASSLNSGSGNEQFF,TGCGCCAGCAGTTTGAATAGCGGGAGTGGCAATGAGCAGTTCTTC
TRBD2,NA,TRBV5-4,TRBJ2-1,CASSFTSSGYNEQFF,TGTGCCAGCAGCTTTACCTCTAGCGGCTACAATGAGCAGTTCTTC
TRBD2,NA,TRBV11-3,TRBJ2-2,CASSPRREGELFF,TGTGCCAGCAGCCCAAGGCGGGAGGGGGAGCTGTTTTTT
NA,NA,TRBV28,TRBJ1-2,CASKGSDWGKGYTF,TGTGCCAGCAAGGGGTCAGATTGGGGCAAGGGCTACACCTTC
NA,NA,TRBV10-3,TRBJ1-1,CAIREGGTEAFF,TGTGCCATCAGGGAAGGAGGGACTGAAGCTTTCTTT
TRBD1,NA,TRBV14,TRBJ1-1,CASSLRTGGLNTEAFF,TGTGCCAGCAGCCTAAGGACAGGGGGCTTGAACACTGAAGCTTTCTTT
NA,many,TRBV4-1,TRBJ1-4,CASSQDNSFATNEKLFF,TGCGCCAGCAGCCAAGATAACAGCTTTGCAACTAATGAAAAACTGTTTTTT
TRBD1,once,TRBV27,TRBJ2-2,CASSSGQTGELFF,TGTGCCAGCAGTTCGGGACAGACCGGGGAGCTGTTTTTT
TRBD2,few,TRBV2,TRBJ2-2,CASRVTSGNTGELFF,TGTGCCAGCAGGGTGACTAGCGGGAACACCGGGGAGCTGTTTTTT
TRBD1,NA,TRBV5-6,TRBJ1-1,CASSPMTGGTEAFF,TGTGCCAGCAGCCCCATGACAGGGGGCACTGAAGCTTTCTTT
TRBD2,NA,TRBV19,TRBJ2-2,CASSIDASGPFAGTGELFF,TGTGCCAGTAGTATAGATGCTAGCGGCCCCTTCGCAGGGACCGGGGAGCTGTTTTTT
TRBD1,NA,TRBV20-1,TRBJ2-1,CSATDRTGTIGQFF,TGCAGTGCTACTGACAGGACAGGGACAATTGGGCAGTTCTTC
TRBD2,NA,TRBV19,TRBJ2-1,CASSTHPGTSGRSYNEQFF,TGTGCCAGTAGTACCCACCCGGGGACTAGCGGGAGATCCTACAATGAGCAGTTCTTC
TRBD1,NA,TRBV18,TRBJ2-2,CASSLGQEYTGELFF,TGTGCCAGCTCCCTGGGACAGGAATACACCGGGGAGCTGTTTTTT
NA,NA,TRBV19,TRBJ2-4,CASSNPGERNIQYF,TGTGCCAGTAGTAATCCAGGGGAGCGTAACATTCAGTACTTC
NA,NA,TRBV7-8,TRBJ2-1,CASSLGEPSYNEQFF,TGTGCCAGCAGCTTAGGTGAGCCCTCCTACAATGAGCAGTTCTTC
TRBD1,NA,TRBV11-3,TRBJ1-1,CASSLVGSGGDLNTEAFF,TGTGCCAGCAGCTTAGTTGGCTCAGGGGGAGACCTGAACACTGAAGCTTTCTTT
TRBD1,few,TRBV19,TRBJ1-2,CASSIRTGGNGYTF,TGTGCCAGTAGTATACGGACAGGGGGCAATGGCTACACCTTC
TRBD2,NA,TRBV19,TRBJ2-3,CASSIAPPGAGGDTQYF,TGTGCCAGTAGTATAGCCCCACCGGGGGCGGGAGGTGATACGCAGTATTTT
NA,NA,TRBV5-5,TRBJ2-5,CASSFQGQETQYF,TGTGCCAGCAGCTTTCAGGGCCAAGAGACCCAGTACTTC
NA,NA,TRBV5-4,TRBJ2-3,CASPVFQGSDTQYF,TGTGCCAGCCCTGTCTTCCAGGGCTCAGATACGCAGTATTTT
TRBD1,NA,TRBV15,TRBJ2-3,CATSKDRVSPFPQYF,TGTGCCACCAGTAAGGACAGGGTGAGCCCCTTTCCGCAGTATTTT
TRBD1,NA,TRBV11-2,TRBJ1-1,CASSLTGGTTEAFF,TGTGCCAGCAGCCTTACAGGGGGCACGACTGAAGCTTTCTTT
TRBD2,NA,TRBV28,TRBJ2-1,CASSLAGASYNEQFF,TGTGCCAGCAGTTTGGCGGGAGCTTCCTACAATGAGCAGTTCTTC
NA,NA,TRBV7-9,TRBJ1-3,CASSQSGNTIYF,TGTGCCAGCAGCCAATCTGGAAACACCATATATTTT
NA,few,TRBV12-5,TRBJ1-1,CASGFSRDTEAFF,TGTGCTAGTGGTTTCTCTCGGGACACTGAAGCTTTCTTT
NA,NA,TRBV18,TRBJ2-1,CASLRLRGGYNEQFF,TGTGCCAGCCTACGCTTGAGGGGGGGTTACAATGAGCAGTTCTTC
TRBD1,NA,TRBV7-2,TRBJ2-3,CASSLLRHRGKDTQYF,TGTGCCAGCAGCTTATTGCGGCACAGGGGAAAGGATACGCAGTATTTT
TRBD1,NA,TRBV10-3,TRBJ1-2,CATRGDREVYGYTF,TGTGCCACCAGGGGCGACAGGGAGGTATATGGCTACACCTTC
NA,NA,TRBV28,TRBJ1-2,CASSLVSQGSYGYTF,TGTGCCAGCAGTTTGGTTTCCCAGGGAAGCTATGGCTACACCTTC
TRBD1,NA,TRBV28,TRBJ2-1,CASCPQDRRFNEQFF,TGTGCCAGCTGTCCCCAGGACAGGAGGTTCAATGAGCAGTTCTTC
TRBD2,NA,TRBV24-1,TRBJ2-2,CATSDFRTSGRAKAGELFF,TGTGCCACCAGTGATTTCAGGACTAGCGGGAGGGCCAAGGCCGGGGAGCTGTTTTTT
NA,NA,TRBV29-1,TRBJ2-7,CSVTGNSYEQYF,TGCAGCGTGACGGGAAACTCCTACGAGCAGTACTTC